The entry below gives a single TCR beta chain sequence along with its context. Trimming stripped 2 bases from V and 4 bases from J, with 14 bases between. The CDR3 is 15 residues long. Germline CDR1 is LNHDA and CDR2 is SQIVND (reference sequence). This specimen belongs to a study of shared clonotypes between healthy human individuals. Produced via immunoSEQ multiplex PCR; TCRdb's table is partial and in-frame only. The sample lists roughly 660,000 clones; around 90% were seen once. The sequencing input was memory CD8+ T cells from PBMCs. Subset specified: CD45RO+ cells pooled with CCR7-negative TemRA cells. The sequence came from a man aged 18 to 30 in good health. Some clones in this sample may be carry-over from other donors' samples. This chain uses TRBV19 with TRBJ1-1; D perhaps matches TRBD1 (6 bases). Here the CDR3 DNA reads TGTGCCAGTAGTATAAGGGGGGAGGAGAGCACTGAAGCTTTCTTT. This sequence encodes CASSIRGEESTEAFF.